The present T cell receptor (beta chain) was sequenced within a study of T-cell reconstitution after alpha-beta-depleted transplantation in children. Germline CDR1 and CDR2: SEHNR and FQNEAQ (reference sequence). The CDR3 is 17 amino acids. V was pared by 2 bases and J by 2 bases, with 16 bases between. During its preparation, the TCRbeta library received unique molecular identifiers. Using its own MiXCR run on the PCR reads, TCRdb lists one record per CDR3 protein. The sample holds approximately 340,000 distinct CDR3 sequences; about a tenth are singletons and the top ten take approximately 2.3%. The sample here was PBMCs from the stem cell graft donor, taken from the stem cell graft. This chain connects TRBV7-9 to TRBJ2-1; the D gene is possibly TRBD2 (6 bases). This receptor was identified in a human donor who donated a stem cell graft to a child with acute lymphoblastic leukemia. CDR3 in DNA: TGTGCCAGCAGCTTACGTGTCGGGGGACCGACCTACAATGAGCAGTTCTTC. It specifies CASSLRVGGPTYNEQFF. Using reference TRBV7-9 and TRBJ2-1 for the parts outside the CDR3, the full variable domain is DTGVSQNPRHKITKRGQNVTFRCDPISEHNRLYWYRQTLGQGPEFLTYFQNEAQLEKSRLLSDRFSAERPKGSFSTLEIQRTEQGDSAMYLCASSLRVGGPTYNEQFFGPGTRLTVL.